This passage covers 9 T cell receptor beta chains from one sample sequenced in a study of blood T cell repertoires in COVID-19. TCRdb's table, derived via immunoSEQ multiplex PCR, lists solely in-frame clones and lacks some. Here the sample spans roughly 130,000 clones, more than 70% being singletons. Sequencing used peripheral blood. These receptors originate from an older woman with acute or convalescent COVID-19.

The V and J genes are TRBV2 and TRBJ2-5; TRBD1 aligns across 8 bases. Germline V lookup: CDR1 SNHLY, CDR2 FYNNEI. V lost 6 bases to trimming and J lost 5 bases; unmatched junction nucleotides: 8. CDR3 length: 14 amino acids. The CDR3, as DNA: TGTGCCAGCAGCTTGGACAGGGATGGTGAGACCCAGTACTTC. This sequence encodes CASSLDRDGETQYF.

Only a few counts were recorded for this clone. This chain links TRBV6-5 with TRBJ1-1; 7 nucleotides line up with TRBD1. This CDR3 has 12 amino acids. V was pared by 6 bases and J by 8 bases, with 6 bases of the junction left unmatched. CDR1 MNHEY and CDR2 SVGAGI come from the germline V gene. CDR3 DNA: TGTGCCAGCAGGCCCCCGGGACAGGAAGCTTTCTTT. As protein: CASRPPGQEAFF.

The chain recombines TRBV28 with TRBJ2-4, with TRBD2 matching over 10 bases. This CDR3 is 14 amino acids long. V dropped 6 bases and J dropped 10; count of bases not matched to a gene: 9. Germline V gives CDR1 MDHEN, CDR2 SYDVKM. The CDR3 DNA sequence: TGTGCCAGCAGACCCTCCCTAGCGGGGGTTATTCAGTACTTC. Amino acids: CASRPSLAGVIQYF.

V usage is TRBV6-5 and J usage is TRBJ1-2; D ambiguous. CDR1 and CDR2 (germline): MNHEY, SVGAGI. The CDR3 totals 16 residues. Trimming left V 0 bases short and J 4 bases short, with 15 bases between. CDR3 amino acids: CASSYSREGWSYGYTF. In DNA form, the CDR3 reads TGTGCCAGCAGTTACTCGAGGGAAGGGTGGAGCTATGGCTACACCTTC.

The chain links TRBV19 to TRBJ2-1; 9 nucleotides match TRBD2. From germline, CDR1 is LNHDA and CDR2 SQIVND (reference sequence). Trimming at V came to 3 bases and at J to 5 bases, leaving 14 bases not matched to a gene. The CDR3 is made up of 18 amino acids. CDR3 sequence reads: CASSIAVLAGVGHNEQFF. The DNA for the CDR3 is TGTGCCAGTAGTATTGCAGTTTTAGCGGGAGTTGGGCACAATGAGCAGTTCTTC.

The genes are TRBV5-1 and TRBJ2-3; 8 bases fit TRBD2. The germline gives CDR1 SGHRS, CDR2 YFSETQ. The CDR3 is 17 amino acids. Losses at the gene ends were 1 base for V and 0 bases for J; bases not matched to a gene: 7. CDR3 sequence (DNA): TGCGCCAGCAGCTTGACCCAACTAGCGGCTAGCACAGATACGCAGTATTTT. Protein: CASSLTQLAASTDTQYF.

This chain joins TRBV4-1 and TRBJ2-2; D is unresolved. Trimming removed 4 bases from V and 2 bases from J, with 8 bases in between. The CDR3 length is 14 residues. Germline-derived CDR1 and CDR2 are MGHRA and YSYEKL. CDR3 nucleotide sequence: TGCGCCAGCAGCCGAGAATTAAACACCGGGGAGCTGTTTTTT. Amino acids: CASSRELNTGELFF.

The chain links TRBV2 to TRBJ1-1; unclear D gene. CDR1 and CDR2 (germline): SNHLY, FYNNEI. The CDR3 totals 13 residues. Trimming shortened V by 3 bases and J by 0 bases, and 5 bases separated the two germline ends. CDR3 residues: CASSEAMNTEAFF. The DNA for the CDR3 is TGTGCCAGCAGTGAGGCCATGAACACTGAAGCTTTCTTT.

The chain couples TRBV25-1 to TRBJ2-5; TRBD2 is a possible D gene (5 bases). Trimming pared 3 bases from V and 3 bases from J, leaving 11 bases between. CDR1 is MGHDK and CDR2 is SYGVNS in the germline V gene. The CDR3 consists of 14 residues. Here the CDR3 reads CASSEAGKEETQYF. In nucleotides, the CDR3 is TGTGCCAGCAGTGAGGCCGGGAAGGAAGAGACCCAGTACTTC.